This T cell receptor (beta chain) derives from a study of cytomegalovirus exposure and HLA in healthy donors. V lost 3 bases and J lost 10, with 14 bases in between. This CDR3 has 13 amino acids. A multiplex PCR was run with 60 Vbeta primers and 13 Jbeta primers. The protocol was immunoSEQ multiplex PCR, while the TCRdb copy is restricted to in-frame clones and leaves out a portion. The data hold under 95,000 clones, with roughly 73% observed a single time. Sample: PBMCs. The chain links TRBV5-3 to TRBJ2-1, with TRBD1 as a possible D gene (6 bases). TRBV5-3 is assigned to the ORF class and has an uncertain function. The receptor was isolated from a man in his forties or fifties in good health and CMV-seronegative. CDR3 DNA sequence: TGTGCCAGAAGCTGGACAGACAATGAAGAGCAGTTCTTC. Residues: CARSWTDNEEQFF.